A single sample is the source of the 22 T cell receptor delta chains below, sequenced in a study of γδ T cells in repeated Plasmodium falciparum infection. TCRdb re-identified clones in the multiplex PCR reads via CATT. This repertoire shows 85,000 to 100,000 delta-chain clones, 0.9% to 1% found once; its top ten account for 9% to 10%. Vgamma9/Vdelta2+ and Vdelta2-negative gammadelta T cells were flow-sorted from PBMC for bulk sequencing. The source material was gamma-delta T cells from blood. Receptor source: a pool of human donors (malaria-infected and uninfected, not separated).

This clone occurred many times. The protein given by TCRdb reflects a much larger clone and differs at residue 4 from this DNA's translation, likely from a read error; the protein shown is the DNA's translation. This chain links TRDV1 with TRDJ1, with D tentatively TRDD3 (6 bases). TCRdb lists no J gene, so it was determined here by aligning the DNA to germline. Looked up from germline, CDR1 is TSWWSYY and CDR2 is QGS. The ends were cut back, 9 bases at V and 0 bases at J, with 17 bases in the middle. The CDR3 is 15 residues long. The CDR3 protein is CALEPLGLYTDKLIF. The DNA for the CDR3 is TGTGCTCTCGAGCCGCTGGGGTTGTACACCGATAAACTCATCTTT.

There are many counts of this clone. CDR3 nucleotides: TGTGCTCTTGGGGAACTGCCTCGAGTGGGAACACCCGTGTACACCGATAAACTCATCTTT. This translates into CALGELPRVGTPVYTDKLIF. This chain uses TRDV1 with TRDJ1; D is undetermined. Germline V CDR1 and CDR2: TSWWSYY, QGS. The CDR3 contains 20 residues. Trimming pared 0 bases from V and 0 bases from J, leaving 23 bases between.

This clone was observed at least ten times. Other DNA sequences within the sample encode an identical CDR3. The chain recombines TRDV2 with TRDJ1; the match to TRDD3 covers 8 bases. CDR1 is GEAIGNYY and CDR2 is EKD in the germline V gene. Trimming took 0 bases from V and 4 from J; bases not matched to a gene: 9. This CDR3 region has 16 residues. The CDR3 reads CACDTGFTGGHDKLIF. The CDR3 nucleotides are TGTGCCTGTGACACCGGGTTTACTGGGGGCCACGATAAACTCATCTTT.

This clone has only a few counts. TCRdb's entry gives the protein of a much larger clone, which mismatches this DNA's translation at residue 4, likely from a read error; the protein reported here is translated from the DNA. The CDR3: CALREVGLHLGDEVRRPLYTDKLIF. The CDR3 DNA follows: TGTGCTCTTAGGGAAGTGGGCCTACACCTGGGGGATGAAGTGAGGAGGCCACTGTACACCGATAAACTCATCTTT. The rearrangement uses TRDV1 and TRDJ1; 9 nucleotides match TRDD3. No J gene was available from TCRdb, and it was assigned here by a germline match of the DNA. Germline loops: CDR1 TSWWSYY, CDR2 QGS. The CDR3 is made up of 25 amino acids.

There are many counts of this clone. This probably arose from a read error, given a far larger clone one base away. This same CDR3 is encoded by further DNA sequences in the sample. The chain links TRDV2 to TRDJ1; 12 nucleotides line up with TRDD3. The V gene's germline CDR1 is GEAIGNYY and CDR2 EKD. The CDR3 is 18 residues long. CDR3 in amino acids: CACDPLLGDTPYTDKLIF. The CDR3 DNA is TGTGCCTGTGACCCATTACTGGGGGATACCCCGTACACCGATAAGCTCATCTTT.

At least ten counts were recorded for this clone. The amino acid sequence in TCRdb belongs to a much larger clone and departs from this DNA's translation at residue 4, likely a sequencing read error; the sequence shown is translated from the DNA. The genes are TRDV2 and TRDJ2; 10 nucleotides agree with TRDD3. Germline V gene sequence: CDR1 GEAIGNYY, CDR2 EKD. This CDR3 has 14 residues. Trimming took 5 bases from V and 5 from J; bases not matched to a gene: 4. CDR3 sequence: CACGILGDTAQLFF. The CDR3 DNA follows: TGTGCCTGTGGCATACTGGGGGATACAGCACAACTCTTCTTT.

A remark on this clone: The protein held in TCRdb is that of a much larger clone and does not match this DNA's translation at residue 4, likely because of a read error; the protein shown is translated from the DNA. This CDR3 is CACGTVGTGGPKYTDKLIF. The CDR3 DNA reads TGTGCCTGTGGCACCGTTGGTACTGGGGGACCAAAGTACACCGATAAACTCATCTTT. The genes are TRDV2 and TRDJ1, with TRDD3 matching over 9 bases. As TCRdb names no J gene, one was assigned here on the basis of a DNA match to germline. CDR1 and CDR2 from the germline V gene are GEAIGNYY and EKD. The CDR3 runs 19 residues.

This clone occurred a few times. A far larger clone is one base from this, pointing to a likely read error. This specimen includes other DNA sequences encoding the same CDR3. The chain recombines TRDV2 with TRDJ1; TRDD3 matches 13 bases. The J gene comes from matching the DNA to germline here; TCRdb lacks it. The V segment lost 3 bases and the J segment 10 bases; nucleotides outside the gene matches: 19. Germline V lookup: CDR1 GEAIGNYY, CDR2 EKD. CDR3 size: 18 residues. CDR3 DNA sequence: TGTGCCTGTGACGAGCTACTGGGGGATACGCGCGCAAGTAAAGGACTCATCTTT. Its protein product is CACDELLGDTRASKGLIF.

This clone was seen only a few times. For this DNA, TCRdb reports the protein of a much larger clone, which diverges at residue 9, most likely from a read error; the protein presented here is translated directly from the DNA. The rearrangement uses TRDV2 and TRDJ1; TRDD3 matches at 8 bases. The J gene, missing from TCRdb, was assigned here through DNA to germline matching. From germline, CDR1 is GEAIGNYY and CDR2 EKD. The CDR3 is 16 amino acids. V shed 3 bases and J 4 bases; nucleotides not matched to a gene: 12. Here the CDR3 reads CACDSLLGGTDDKLIF. The CDR3 DNA follows: TGTGCCTGTGACTCCTTACTGGGGGGTACAGACGATAAACTCATCTTT.

This clone was picked up a small number of times. This DNA's translation and the protein TCRdb lists, from a much larger clone, do not match at residue 13, likely due to a read error; the protein shown is translated from the DNA. V gene TRDV2 combines with J gene TRDJ1, with 9 bases aligning to TRDD3. The J gene, not given by TCRdb, was assigned here from a germline match of the nucleotide sequence. This CDR3 has 22 amino acids. Germline V gene data show CDR1 as GEAIGNYY and CDR2 as EKD. After removal of 3 bases from V and 0 bases from J, the junction contained 25 bases not matched to a gene. The CDR3 loop reads CACDEITTLTGGHLSYTDKLIF. The CDR3 bases are TGTGCCTGTGACGAAATTACAACACTGACTGGGGGACACTTATCGTACACCGATAAACTCATCTTT.

Turning to this clone: TCRdb lists the protein of a much larger clone for this DNA, which differs at residue 13, so this is likely a read error; the protein given here is translated from the DNA itself. This sequence joins TRDV2 and TRDJ1; TRDD3 aligns across 7 bases. The J gene is absent in TCRdb and was assigned here via DNA matching to germline. This CDR3 has 18 residues. Germline V lookup: CDR1 GEAIGNYY, CDR2 EKD. Germline trimming cut 0 bases from V and 3 bases from J; bases unmatched to any gene: 15. CDR3 sequence reads: CACDTVLGVSTYADKLIF. CDR3 nucleotide sequence: TGTGCCTGTGACACCGTTCTGGGGGTCTCCACCTACGCCGATAAACTCATCTTT.

This clone was observed a few times. The protein given by TCRdb reflects a much larger clone and differs at residue 8 from this DNA's translation, likely from a read error; the protein shown is the DNA's translation. This chain uses TRDV1 with TRDJ1, with D hard to call. As TCRdb names no J gene, one was assigned here on the basis of a DNA match to germline. Germline CDR1 reads TSWWSYY; CDR2 reads QGS. V dropped 1 base and J dropped 4 bases, with 13 bases sitting between them. This CDR3 contains 15 residues. The CDR3 coding sequence is TGTGCTCTTGGGGAACCGTGGGTTACGCGCGATAAACTCATCTTT. This translates into CALGEPWVTRDKLIF.

This clone turned up a few times. A far larger clone is only one base removed, so a read error is likely. The sample carries other DNA sequences with the same CDR3. This sequence joins TRDV1 and TRDJ1, with a weak D call TRDD3 (6 bases). TCRdb records no J gene; here it was assigned by comparing the DNA to germline. V shed 1 base and J shed 0 bases, with 33 bases lying between them. Germline CDR1 reads TSWWSYY; CDR2 reads QGS. The CDR3 length is 23 residues. This CDR3 reads CALGEPFPTTGLWGWGHTDKLIF. The CDR3 nucleotides are TGTGCTCTTGGGGAACCGTTCCCTACTACCGGCCTCTGGGGCTGGGGACACACCGATAAACTCATCTTT.

This clone has a count of ten or more. The protein that TCRdb holds for this DNA derives from a much larger clone and differs from the translated DNA at residue 8, which likely indicates a read error; the protein shown here is translated from the DNA. The V gene is TRDV2, the J gene TRDJ1; perhaps TRDD3 as D (5 bases). Looked up from germline, CDR1 is GEAIGNYY and CDR2 is EKD. This CDR3 has 15 residues. With 2 bases removed from V and 1 base from J, the gap between germline ends came to 13 bases. CDR3 sequence: CACDILGVGTDKLIF. CDR3 nucleotide sequence: TGTGCCTGTGACATTCTTGGGGTGGGCACCGATAAACTCATCTTT.

In regard to this clone: A far larger clone differs by one base, so this is likely a read error. The V gene is TRDV1, but the J gene lacks a call; no check of the table's D call, TRDD3, against the DNA was made. Looked up from germline, CDR1 is TSWWSYY and CDR2 is QGS. The CDR3 covers 18 residues. The CDR3, as DNA: TGTGCTCTTGGGGAGTCACACCTCGTCCGGGGGATATCGGGTAAGCTCATCTTT. Protein sequence: CALGESHLVRGISGKLIF.

Turning to this clone: This DNA's translation differs at residue 9 from TCRdb's protein, which comes from a much larger clone; a read error is likely, and the protein shown is translated from the DNA. This chain links TRDV1 with TRDJ1, with 7 bases matching TRDD3. The J gene, missing from TCRdb, was assigned here through DNA to germline matching. J gave up 0 bases and V 0 bases, and 22 bases lay outside the gene matches. The CDR3 is made up of 22 amino acids. Germline values: CDR1 TSWWSYY, CDR2 QGS. The CDR3 region is CALGELGLGRWIRERYTDKLIF. DNA of the CDR3: TGTGCTCTTGGGGAACTCGGGCTCGGACGATGGATACGCGAACGATACACCGATAAACTCATCTTT.

Remarks on this clone: Only one base separates this from a far larger clonotype, so it likely reflects a read error. Additional DNA sequences in this sample encode the identical CDR3. The V and J genes are TRDV2 and TRDJ1, with 8 bases that match TRDD3. The J gene, left out of TCRdb, was set here by checking the DNA against germline. The germline CDR1 and CDR2 sequences are GEAIGNYY and EKD. This CDR3 has 20 amino acids. CDR3 sequence reads: CACDTGVAGYGIGFTDKLIF. In DNA form, the CDR3 reads TGCGCCTGTGACACCGGAGTGGCGGGATACGGAATTGGCTTCACCGATAAACTCATCTTT.

This clone was detected only a few times. TCRdb has a much larger clone's protein, which differs at residue 7 from the translation of this DNA, likely because of a read error; what is shown is the protein translated from the DNA. The V gene is TRDV1, the J gene TRDJ1, with D tentatively TRDD3 (5 bases). TCRdb does not report a J gene; here it was assigned by matching the DNA to germline references. V was pared by 2 bases and J by 0 bases, with 22 bases between. Germline lookup yields CDR1 TSWWSYY and CDR2 QGS. The length of the CDR3 is 19 residues. The CDR3 region is CALGEWGPTTGGDTDKLIF. CDR3 coding DNA: TGTGCTCTTGGGGAATGGGGCCCAACAACAGGGGGGGACACCGATAAACTCATCTTT.

This clone was observed a few times. The protein TCRdb lists belongs to a much larger clone and differs from this DNA's translation at residue 9, which points to a read error; the protein shown is made from the DNA. This rearrangement joins TRDV1 to TRDJ1, with a possible D match to TRDD3 (5 bases). Because TCRdb records no J gene, it was assigned here through a match of the DNA to germline. CDR3 size: 18 residues. V was clipped by 5 bases and J by 0 bases, with 22 bases between them. The V gene's germline CDR1 is TSWWSYY and CDR2 QGS. This chain's CDR3 is CALGLPLGPLRYTDKLIF. The CDR3 nucleotides are TGTGCTCTTGGGCTCCCCCTGGGCCCTCTCCGGTACACCGATAAACTCATCTTT.

Many counts were recorded for this clone. TCRdb shows a much larger clone's protein in place of this DNA's translation, and the two differ at residue 15, likely through a read error; the protein shown is translated from the DNA. DNA of the CDR3: TGTGCTCTTGGGGTCGGGGCTGGGGGATTCTCTACCGATAAACCCATCTTT. This encodes CALGVGAGGFSTDKPIF. V gene TRDV1 combines with J gene TRDJ1; TRDD3 agrees at 9 bases. Germline values: CDR1 TSWWSYY, CDR2 QGS. This CDR3 has 17 amino acids.

There are a few counts of this clone. TCRdb has a much larger clone's protein, which differs at residue 10 from the translation of this DNA, likely because of a read error; what is shown is the protein translated from the DNA. V is TRDV1 and J is TRDJ1; the match to TRDD3 covers 8 bases. The J gene, left out of TCRdb, was set here by checking the DNA against germline. The CDR3 contains 20 residues. After removal of 11 bases from V and 2 bases from J, the junction contained 28 bases not matched to a gene. CDR1 and CDR2 from the germline V gene are TSWWSYY and QGS. This chain's CDR3 is CALGGSTFPALLGDTDKLIF. CDR3 sequence (DNA): TGTGCTTTAGGGGGCTCGACTTTCCCCGCACTGTTGGGGGATACCGATAAACTCATCTTT.

About this clone itself: The likely explanation is a read error, given a far larger clone one base away. Other DNA sequences of this sample code for an identical CDR3. V gene TRDV1 combines with J gene TRDJ1; the D is unclear. The J gene, absent from TCRdb, was called here by matching the DNA to germline. Germline CDR1 is TSWWSYY and CDR2 is QGS. This CDR3 has 17 residues. Deletions cut 3 bases from V and 1 base from J, with 18 bases between. The CDR3 loop is CALGDFYANCFTDKLIF. DNA of the CDR3: TGTGCTCTTGGGGACTTCTACGCGAACTGCTTCACCGATAAACTCATCTTT.